This TCR beta chain was recovered during a study of blood T cell repertoires in COVID-19. About the study: Some COVID-19 samples were acute and others convalescent; all came from the United States, Italy and Spain. PBMCs, B-cell-depleted T cells, or T cells were the source of the cDNA or gDNA that made up the material.

Original analysis: Amplification with reference gene primers provided the estimates of nucleated cell counts. The repertoire was sequenced with immunoSEQ multiplex PCR; TCRdb's copy has only in-frame clones and lacks some. The V and J calls and clone size were taken over from that table, and D and trimming were inferred from the DNA. The table includes about 170,000 clones, approximately 86% detected once. V dropped 6 bases and J dropped 10; count of bases not matched to a gene: 9. The CDR3 contains 14 residues. Looked up from germline, CDR1 is MNHEY and CDR2 is SVGAGI. This receptor was obtained from a woman at least 80 years old in a cohort sampled during active or convalescent COVID-19. The sequencing sample was made of peripheral blood. The genes are TRBV6-5 and TRBJ1-6, with TRBD1 identical over 7 bases. The CDR3 DNA follows: TGTGCCAGCAGCGGTGGACAGGAGACCTCACCCCTCCACTTT. Translated: CASSGGQETSPLHF.